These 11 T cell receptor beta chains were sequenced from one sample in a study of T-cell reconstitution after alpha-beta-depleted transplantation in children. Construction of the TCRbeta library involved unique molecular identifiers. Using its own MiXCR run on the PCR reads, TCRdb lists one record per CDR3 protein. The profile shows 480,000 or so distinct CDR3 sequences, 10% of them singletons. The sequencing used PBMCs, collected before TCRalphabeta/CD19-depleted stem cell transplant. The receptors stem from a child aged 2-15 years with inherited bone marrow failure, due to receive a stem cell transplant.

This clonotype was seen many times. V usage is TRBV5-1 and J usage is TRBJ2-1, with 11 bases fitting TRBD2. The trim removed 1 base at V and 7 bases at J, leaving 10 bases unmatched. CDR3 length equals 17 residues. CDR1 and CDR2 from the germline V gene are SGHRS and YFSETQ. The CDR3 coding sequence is TGCGCCAGCAGCTTGAGGATTACTAGCGGGAGTGGAAATGAGCAGTTCTTC. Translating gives CASSLRITSGSGNEQFF.

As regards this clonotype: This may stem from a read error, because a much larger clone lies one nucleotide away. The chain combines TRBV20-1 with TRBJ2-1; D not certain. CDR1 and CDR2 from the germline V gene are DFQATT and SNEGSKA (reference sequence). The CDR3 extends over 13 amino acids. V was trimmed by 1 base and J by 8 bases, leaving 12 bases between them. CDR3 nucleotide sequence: TGCAGTGCTAGAGTCAGGCCTATCCATGAGCAGTTCTTC. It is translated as CSARVRPIHEQFF.

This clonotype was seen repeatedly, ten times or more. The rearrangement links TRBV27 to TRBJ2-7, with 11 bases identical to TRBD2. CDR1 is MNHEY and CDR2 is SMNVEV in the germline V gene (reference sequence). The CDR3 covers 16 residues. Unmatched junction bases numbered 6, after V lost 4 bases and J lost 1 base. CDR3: CASSSPVAGGSYEQYF. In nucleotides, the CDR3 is TGTGCCAGCAGTTCGCCGGTAGCGGGAGGGTCCTACGAGCAGTACTTC.

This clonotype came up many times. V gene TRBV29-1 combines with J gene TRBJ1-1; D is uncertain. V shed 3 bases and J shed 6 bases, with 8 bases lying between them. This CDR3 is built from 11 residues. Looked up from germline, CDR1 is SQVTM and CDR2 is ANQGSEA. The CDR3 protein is CSVDPSAEAFF. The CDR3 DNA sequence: TGCAGCGTTGATCCCTCCGCTGAAGCTTTCTTT.

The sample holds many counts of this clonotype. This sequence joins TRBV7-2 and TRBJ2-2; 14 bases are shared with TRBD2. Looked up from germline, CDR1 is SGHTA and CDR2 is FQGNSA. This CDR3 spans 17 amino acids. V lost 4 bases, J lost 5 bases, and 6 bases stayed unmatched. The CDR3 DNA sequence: TGTGCCAGCAGCTGGGGACTAGCGGGAGTATTTACCGGGGAGCTGTTTTTT. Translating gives CASSWGLAGVFTGELFF.

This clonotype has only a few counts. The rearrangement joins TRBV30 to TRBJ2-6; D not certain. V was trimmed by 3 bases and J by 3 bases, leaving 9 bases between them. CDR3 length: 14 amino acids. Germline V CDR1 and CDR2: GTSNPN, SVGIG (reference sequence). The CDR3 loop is CAWSSGHGANVLTF. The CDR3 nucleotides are TGTGCCTGGAGCTCGGGTCATGGGGCCAACGTCCTGACTTTC.

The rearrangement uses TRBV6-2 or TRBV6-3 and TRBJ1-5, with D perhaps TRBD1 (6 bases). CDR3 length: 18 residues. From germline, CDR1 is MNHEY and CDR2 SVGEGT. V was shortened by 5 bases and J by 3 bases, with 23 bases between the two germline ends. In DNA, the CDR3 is TGTGCCAGCAGTCCCATACCCTTTACCTACAGGGACAATCAGCCCCAGCATTTT. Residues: CASSPIPFTYRDNQPQHF.

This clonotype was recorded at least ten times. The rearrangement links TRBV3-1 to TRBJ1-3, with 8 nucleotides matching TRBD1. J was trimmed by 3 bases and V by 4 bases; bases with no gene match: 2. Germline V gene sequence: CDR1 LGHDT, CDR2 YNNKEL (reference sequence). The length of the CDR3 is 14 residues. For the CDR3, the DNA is TGTGCCAGCAGCCTGACAGGGGTTGGAAACACCATATATTTT. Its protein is CASSLTGVGNTIYF. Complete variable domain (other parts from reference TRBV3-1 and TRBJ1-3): DTAVSQTPKYLVTQMGNDKSIKCEQNLGHDTMYWYKQDSKKFLKIMFSYNNKELIINETVPNRFSPKSPDKAHLNLHINSLELGDSAVYFCASSLTGVGNTIYFGEGSWLTVV.

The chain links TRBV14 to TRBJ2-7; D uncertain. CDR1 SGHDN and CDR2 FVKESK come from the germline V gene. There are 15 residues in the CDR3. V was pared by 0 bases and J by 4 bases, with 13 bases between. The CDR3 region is CASSQESGSRYEQYF. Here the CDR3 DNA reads TGTGCCAGCAGCCAAGAATCCGGCTCCAGATACGAGCAGTACTTC.

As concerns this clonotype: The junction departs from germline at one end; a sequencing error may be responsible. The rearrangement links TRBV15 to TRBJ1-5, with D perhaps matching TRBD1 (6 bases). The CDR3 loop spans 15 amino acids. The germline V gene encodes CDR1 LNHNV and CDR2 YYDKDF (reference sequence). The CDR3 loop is CATSRDWGANQRQHF. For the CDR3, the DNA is TGTGCCACCAGCAGAGATTGGGGGGCTAATCAGCGCCAGCATTTT.

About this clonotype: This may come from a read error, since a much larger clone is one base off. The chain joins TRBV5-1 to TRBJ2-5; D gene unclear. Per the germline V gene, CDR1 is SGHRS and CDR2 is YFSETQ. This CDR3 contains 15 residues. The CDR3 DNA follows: TGCGCCAGCACCGTTCAAACACCGGGTCAAGAGACCCTGTACTTC. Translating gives CASTVQTPGQETLYF. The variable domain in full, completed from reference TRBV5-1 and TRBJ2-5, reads KAGVTQTPRYLIKTRGQQVTLSCSPISGHRSVSWYQQTPGQGLQFLFEYFSETQRNKGNFPGRFSGRQFSNSRSEMNVSTLELGDSALYLCASTVQTPGQETLYFGPGTRLLVL.